The 27 T cell receptor beta chains below all came from one sample that was sequenced in a study of human T cells and chemical hapten exposure. Time point reported: patch test 2, 6 weeks after DPC sensitization. As for treatment: therapeutic diphenylcyclopropenone sensitization with weekly scalp DPC. MiXCR was run by TCRdb on the RACE reads, yielding one entry per CDR3 protein. This table holds fewer than 85,000 distinct CDR3 sequences, 10% to 13% found once. The source was whole blood, collected in connection with sensitization to the hapten diphenylcyclopropenone (DPC). Receptors originate from a woman younger than 45 with alopecia areata. Some clones in this sample may be carry-over from other donors' samples.

This clonotype has at least ten counts. The CDR3 is CSARLAGGYNEQFF. DNA of the CDR3: TGCAGTGCTAGATTAGCGGGAGGTTACAATGAGCAGTTCTTC. The chain has TRBV20-1 and TRBJ2-1; 10 bases are a match to TRBD2. Germline V gene sequence: CDR1 DFQATT, CDR2 SNEGSKA (reference sequence). Trimming removed 2 bases from V and 4 bases from J; junction bases left unmatched: 2. The CDR3 consists of 14 residues.

This chain links TRBV7-3 with TRBJ2-2; D is perhaps TRBD1 or TRBD2 (5 bases each). This CDR3 is built from 15 residues. Germline lookup yields CDR1 SGHTA and CDR2 FQGTGA. With 1 base removed from V and 6 bases from J, the gap between germline ends came to 12 bases. The CDR3 here is CASSLNPRGSGELFF. The DNA of the CDR3 is TGTGCCAGCAGCTTAAACCCGAGGGGTTCCGGGGAGCTGTTTTTT.

This chain links TRBV29-1 with TRBJ2-5; D ambiguous. The V end was cut by 2 bases, the J end by 7 bases, with 11 bases between. Germline values: CDR1 SQVTM, CDR2 ANQGSEA. The CDR3 is 12 residues long. CDR3 residues: CSVELSNGTQYF. The CDR3 nucleotides are TGCAGCGTTGAACTATCCAACGGGACCCAGTACTTC.

This sequence joins TRBV7-9 and TRBJ2-5; no reliable D call. From germline, CDR1 is SEHNR and CDR2 FQNEAQ (reference sequence). The CDR3 contains 12 residues. The V end was cut by 3 bases, the J end by 5 bases, with 7 bases between. CDR3: CASSLVWETQYF. The CDR3 nucleotides are TGTGCCAGCAGCTTGGTCTGGGAGACCCAGTACTTC.

This clonotype turned up a few times. The chain employs TRBV11-1 and TRBJ1-5; a possible D gene is TRBD1 (6 bases). Looked up from germline, CDR1 is SGHAT and CDR2 is FQDESV (reference sequence). Trimming removed 3 bases from V and 3 bases from J, with 18 bases in between. This CDR3 is 17 amino acids long. The CDR3 loop reads CASSLGAAGHTNQPQHF. Here the CDR3 DNA reads TGTGCCAGCAGCTTGGGGGCGGCGGGACATACCAATCAGCCCCAGCATTTT.

The rearrangement joins TRBV7-8 to TRBJ1-1, with TRBD1 as a possible D gene (5 bases). The CDR3 totals 13 residues. Per the germline V gene, CDR1 is SGHVS and CDR2 is FQNEAQ. Between the trimmed V and J ends, which lost 8 bases and 6 bases, there was a span of 16 bases. The CDR3 is CASGLKRGAEAFF. The DNA for the CDR3 is TGTGCCAGCGGTCTAAAAAGGGGCGCTGAAGCTTTCTTT.

This clonotype was recorded many times. This chain connects TRBV28 to TRBJ1-3; TRBD1 is a possible D gene (5 bases). The CDR3 length is 14 residues. Per the germline V gene, CDR1 is MDHEN and CDR2 is SYDVKM. Trimming removed 6 bases at V and 2 bases at J, with 11 bases between. CDR3 sequence: CASRPGTAGNTIYF. The CDR3 DNA reads as TGTGCCAGCAGGCCTGGGACGGCTGGAAACACCATATATTTT.

This clonotype was counted only a few times. The chain carries TRBV7-9 and TRBJ2-1; a weak D match, TRBD1 (5 bases). Germline CDR1 and CDR2: SEHNR and FQNEAQ (reference sequence). The CDR3 is made up of 14 amino acids. The V end was cut by 7 bases, the J end by 5 bases, with 15 bases between. The CDR3 DNA is TGTGCCAGCACCCCCGTGACAGAACACAATGAGCAGTTCTTC. Protein sequence: CASTPVTEHNEQFF.

This clonotype was recorded at least ten times. This chain joins TRBV28 and TRBJ2-3, with a tentative D call TRBD1 (5 bases). Trimming shortened V by 1 base and J by 6 bases, and 8 bases separated the two germline ends. The CDR3 consists of 13 residues. In germline, CDR1 is MDHEN, CDR2 SYDVKM. The CDR3 DNA follows: TGTGCCAGCAGTTTATCCCCAGGGGATACGCAGTATTTT. Amino acid sequence: CASSLSPGDTQYF. The complete variable domain, with remaining parts taken from reference TRBV28 and TRBJ2-3, reads DVKVTQSSRYLVKRTGEKVFLECVQDMDHENMFWYRQDPGLGLRLIYFSYDVKMKEKGDIPEGYSVSREKKERFSLILESASTNQTSMYLCASSLSPGDTQYFGPGTRLTVL.

This sequence joins TRBV20-1 and TRBJ2-1; 12 nucleotides match TRBD2. CDR1 and CDR2 from the germline V gene are DFQATT and SNEGSKA (reference sequence). The CDR3 extends over 15 amino acids. The V and J ends lost 1 base and 9 bases, in that order; junction bases with no gene match: 7. The CDR3 nucleotides are TGCAGTGCTAGAGGGGCTAGCGGGAGGGCTAGTGAGCAGTTCTTC. This encodes CSARGASGRASEQFF.

This rearrangement joins TRBV29-1 to TRBJ2-3, with 10 nucleotides matching TRBD2. Losses at the gene ends were 0 bases for V and 0 bases for J; bases not matched to a gene: 6. The CDR3 runs 17 residues. CDR1 is SQVTM, CDR2 ANQGSEA, per germline. DNA for the CDR3: TGCAGCGTTGAAGATCCTAGGACTAGCGGCAGCACAGATACGCAGTATTTT. Encoded protein: CSVEDPRTSGSTDTQYF.

This chain connects TRBV2 to TRBJ1-1; D is unresolved. V was trimmed by 4 bases and J by 0 bases, leaving 6 bases between them. The CDR3 runs 13 residues. The germline CDR1 and CDR2 sequences are SNHLY and FYNNEI. The CDR3 spells CASSGSLNTEAFF. DNA for the CDR3: TGTGCCAGCAGTGGATCCCTGAACACTGAAGCTTTCTTT.

This clonotype was detected many times. V usage is TRBV3-1 and J usage is TRBJ2-7; unclear D gene. Germline CDR1 and CDR2: LGHDT and YNNKEL (reference sequence). The CDR3 is 12 amino acids. Trimming took 2 bases from V and 3 from J, leaving 5 bases between them. The chain's CDR3 is CASSQLNYEQYF. The CDR3 nucleotides are TGTGCCAGCAGCCAACTGAACTACGAGCAGTACTTC.

In its sample, this clonotype was seen a few times. The chain carries TRBV29-1 and TRBJ1-1; 8 positions agree with TRBD1. CDR1 is SQVTM and CDR2 is ANQGSEA in the germline V gene. J lost 4 bases, V lost 6 bases, and 13 bases had no gene match. This CDR3 is 15 amino acids long. The CDR3 loop reads CSVRQGPGVGTEAFF. The CDR3 bases are TGCAGCGTCCGACAGGGGCCCGGAGTAGGCACTGAAGCTTTCTTT.

This clonotype turned up a few times. The chain is built from TRBV6-2 or TRBV6-3 and TRBJ2-5; the match to TRBD2 covers 10 bases. The CDR3 has 14 amino acids. Germline V gene lookup returns CDR1 MNHEY and CDR2 SVGEGT. Trimming took 5 bases from V and 5 from J; bases not matched to a gene: 5. CDR3 protein: CASSSSGGIETQYF. In DNA form, the CDR3 reads TGTGCCAGCAGTAGTAGCGGGGGGATTGAGACCCAGTACTTC.

This clonotype was detected a few times. The chain joins TRBV28 to TRBJ2-3; 7 positions agree with TRBD1. Germline V gives CDR1 MDHEN, CDR2 SYDVKM. V trimming: 5 bases; J trimming: 3 bases; junction bases outside the gene matches: 8. This CDR3 is built from 15 residues. For the CDR3, the DNA is TGTGCCAGCAGTGCCCACAGGGGCTGGACAGATACGCAGTATTTT. This gives the protein CASSAHRGWTDTQYF.

This clonotype was recorded a few times. The chain has TRBV7-6 and TRBJ2-2; the D call may be TRBD1 or TRBD2 (5 bases each). Germline CDR1 is SGHVS and CDR2 is FNYEAQ. V shed 5 bases and J shed 5 bases, with 15 bases lying between them. This CDR3 region has 15 residues. CDR3 bases: TGTGCCAGCAGCCAGCAGGGACCCGTGACCGGGGAGCTGTTTTTT. This sequence encodes CASSQQGPVTGELFF.

There are many counts of this clonotype. The J gene is TRBJ1-5, the V gene TRBV7-8; 10 bases line up with TRBD1. The trim removed 4 bases at V and 5 bases at J, leaving 5 bases unmatched. The germline gives CDR1 SGHVS, CDR2 FQNEAQ. The CDR3 contains 15 residues. The CDR3 coding sequence is TGTGCCAGCAGCTGGAGGACAGGGGGTGATCAGCCCCAGCATTTT. This gives the protein CASSWRTGGDQPQHF. Full variable domain (rest looked up from reference TRBV7-8 and TRBJ1-5): GAGVSQSPRYKVAKRGQDVALRCDPISGHVSLFWYQQALGQGPEFLTYFQNEAQLDKSGLPSDRFFAERPEGSVSTLKIQRTQQEDSAVYLCASSWRTGGDQPQHFGDGTRLSIL.

This clonotype was detected only once. An end of the junction does not agree with germline; a read error may underlie this. V gene TRBV9 combines with J gene TRBJ2-3; a weak D match, TRBD1 (5 bases). The length of the CDR3 is 15 residues. Germline V gives CDR1 SGDLS, CDR2 YYNGEE. CDR3 nucleotides: TGTGCCGGCAGCGTAACAGGCGAATATACAGATACGCAGTATTTT. Translated, it gives CAGSVTGEYTDTQYF.

The rearrangement joins TRBV5-6 to TRBJ2-5; D ambiguous. The CDR3 loop spans 12 amino acids. Germline V gene data show CDR1 as SGHDT and CDR2 as YYEEEE. The V end lost 2 bases, the J end lost 8 bases, and 10 bases lay between the germline ends. The CDR3 is CASSFSDNTQYF. CDR3 in DNA: TGTGCCAGCAGCTTTTCTGATAACACCCAGTACTTC.

This clonotype turned up a few times. The J gene is TRBJ2-3, the V gene TRBV24-1, with D hard to call. Germline CDR1 is KGHDR and CDR2 is SFDVKD. Trimming removed 2 bases from V and 3 bases from J, with 17 bases in between. The CDR3 is 17 amino acids. The CDR3: CATSDSTDRVGTDTQYF. The CDR3 coding sequence is TGTGCCACCAGTGATTCGACCGACCGGGTGGGGACAGATACGCAGTATTTT.

This sequence joins TRBV7-3 and TRBJ1-5; maybe TRBD1 (6 bases). V lost 0 bases to trimming and J lost 9 bases, with 9 bases between them. The CDR3 is 13 residues long. Germline V gene lookup returns CDR1 SGHTA and CDR2 FQGTGA. The CDR3 protein is CASSLTRGWPQHF. In DNA, the CDR3 is TGTGCCAGCAGCTTAACGAGGGGGTGGCCCCAGCATTTT.

This clonotype showed up many times. This chain links TRBV7-2 with TRBJ1-4, with D unclear. The V gene lost 5 bases and the J gene lost 0 bases, with 13 bases spanning the gap. The CDR3 contains 16 residues. The germline gives CDR1 SGHTA, CDR2 FQGNSA. This CDR3 reads CASSPGYTATNEKLFF. The CDR3 nucleotides are TGTGCCAGCAGCCCCGGATACACAGCAACTAATGAAAAACTGTTTTTT.

The V gene is TRBV10-2, the J gene TRBJ2-1, with D perhaps matching TRBD2 (5 bases). Germline V gene lookup returns CDR1 WSHSY and CDR2 SAAADI. Trimming pared 3 bases from V and 9 bases from J, leaving 12 bases between. The CDR3 sequence is 13 residues long. CDR3 coding DNA: TGCGCCAGCAGTGAAACTGGCGGGCTTGAGCAGTTCTTC. Translated, it gives CASSETGGLEQFF.

The chain uses TRBV28 and TRBJ2-5; D gene ambiguous. CDR1 is MDHEN and CDR2 is SYDVKM in the germline V gene. Trimming pared 6 bases from V and 4 bases from J, leaving 9 bases between. CDR3 length equals 12 residues. Written as DNA, the CDR3 is TGTGCCAGCAGGCCAAATCGAGAGACCCAGTACTTC. It specifies CASRPNRETQYF.

This clonotype was observed a handful of times. This chain joins TRBV11-1 and TRBJ2-1; D ambiguous. Trimming cost V 0 bases and J 4 bases, with 10 bases left between them. Germline lookup yields CDR1 SGHAT and CDR2 FQDESV (reference sequence). The CDR3 length is 15 residues. CDR3 residues: CASSLANGPYNEQFF. The CDR3 DNA reads TGTGCCAGCAGCTTAGCGAACGGACCATACAATGAGCAGTTCTTC.

This chain uses TRBV10-3 with TRBJ1-1; D not certain. Germline CDR1 reads ENHRY; CDR2 reads SYGVKD. With 10 bases removed from V and 6 bases from J, the gap between germline ends came to 18 bases. This CDR3 contains 13 residues. Written as DNA, the CDR3 is TGTGCCACGCTGGCGCGGGAGCACTCTGAAGCTTTCTTT. This translates into CATLAREHSEAFF.